This TCR beta chain was identified during a study of blood T cell repertoires in COVID-19. Study details: Some COVID-19 samples were acute and others convalescent; all came from the United States, Italy and Spain. PBMCs, B-cell-depleted T cells, or T cells were the source of the cDNA or gDNA that made up the material.

CDR3 length: 15 residues. Trimming removed 2 bases at V and 2 bases at J, with 12 bases between. Germline CDR1 is SGHRS and CDR2 is YFSETQ. As originally analysed: Amplifying reference gene primers gave estimates of nucleated cell counts. Profiling relied on immunoSEQ multiplex PCR, and the TCRdb table lists in-frame clones only, not all of them. V, J and clone size reflect that table, while D and trimming were determined from the DNA. The sample holds under 250,000 clones; about four fifths are singletons and the top ten take 3% to 4%. The sequence was obtained from a woman over 75 with acute or convalescent COVID-19. The V and J genes are TRBV5-1 and TRBJ2-3; weak D call: TRBD2 (7 bases). Sequences were obtained from peripheral blood. The chain's CDR3 is CASSLRGASTDTQYF. The CDR3 nucleotides are TGCGCCAGCAGCTTACGGGGGGCCTCCACAGATACGCAGTATTTT.